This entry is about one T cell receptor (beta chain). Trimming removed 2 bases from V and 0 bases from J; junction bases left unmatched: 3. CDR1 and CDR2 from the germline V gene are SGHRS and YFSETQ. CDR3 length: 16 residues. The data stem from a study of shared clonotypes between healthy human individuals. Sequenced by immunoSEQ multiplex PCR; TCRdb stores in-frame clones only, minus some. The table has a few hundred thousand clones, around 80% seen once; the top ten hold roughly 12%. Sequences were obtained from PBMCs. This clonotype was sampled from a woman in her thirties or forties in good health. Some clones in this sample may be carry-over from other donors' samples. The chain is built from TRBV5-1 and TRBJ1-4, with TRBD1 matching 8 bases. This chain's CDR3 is CASSFLTGATNEKLFF. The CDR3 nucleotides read TGCGCCAGCAGCTTCCTGACAGGGGCAACTAATGAAAAACTGTTTTTT.